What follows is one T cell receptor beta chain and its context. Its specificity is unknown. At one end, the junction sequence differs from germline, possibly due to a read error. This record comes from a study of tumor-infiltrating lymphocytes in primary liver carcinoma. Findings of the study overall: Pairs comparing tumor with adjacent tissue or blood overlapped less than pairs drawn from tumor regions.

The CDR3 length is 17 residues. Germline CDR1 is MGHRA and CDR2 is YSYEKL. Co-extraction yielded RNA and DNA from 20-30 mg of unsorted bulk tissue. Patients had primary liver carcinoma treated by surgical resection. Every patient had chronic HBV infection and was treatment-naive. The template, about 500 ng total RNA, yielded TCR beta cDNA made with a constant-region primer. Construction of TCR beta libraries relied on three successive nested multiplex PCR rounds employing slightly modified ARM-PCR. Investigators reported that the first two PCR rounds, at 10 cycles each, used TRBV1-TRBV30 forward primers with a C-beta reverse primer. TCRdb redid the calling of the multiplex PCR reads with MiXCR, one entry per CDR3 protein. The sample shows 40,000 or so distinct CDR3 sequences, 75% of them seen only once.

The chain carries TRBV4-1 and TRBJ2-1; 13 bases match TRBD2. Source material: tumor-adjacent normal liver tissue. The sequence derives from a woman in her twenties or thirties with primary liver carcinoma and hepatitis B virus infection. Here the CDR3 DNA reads TGCGCCAGTAGGGCAGGACTAGCGGGGGAACCCTACAGTGAGCAGTTCTTC. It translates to CASRAGLAGEPYSEQFF.